This entry features one TCR beta chain sequence. Its antigen is currently unknown. These data come from a study of blood T cells in healthy people across ages. A second 7 to 11 cycle PCR used barcoded and J-beta primers. Template switching added a 12-random-nucleotide identifier to every cDNA molecule. TCRdb re-derived calls from the 5' RACE reads in MiXCR, one entry per CDR3 protein. The sample has hundreds of thousands of distinct CDR3 sequences; about 43% are singletons. From germline, CDR1 is DFQATT and CDR2 SNEGSKA (reference sequence). The CDR3 covers 16 residues. The trim removed 0 bases at V and 2 bases at J, leaving 7 bases unmatched. Findings and caveats of the study: Per million T cells, TCR beta diversity dropped about linearly as age rose.

This chain joins TRBV20-1 and TRBJ2-7; 10 positions match TRBD1. This TCR was sampled from a man at least 80 years old in good health. The specimen sequenced was blood. The CDR3 loop reads CSARDGGQGVAYEQYF. CDR3 in DNA: TGCAGTGCTAGAGATGGTGGACAGGGGGTAGCCTACGAGCAGTACTTC.